The 5 T cell receptor beta chains below come from one sample, sequenced in a study of cytomegalovirus exposure and HLA in healthy donors. PCR employed 60 Vbeta and 13 Jbeta primers. The repertoire was sequenced with immunoSEQ multiplex PCR; TCRdb's copy has only in-frame clones and lacks some. Of under 200,000 clones in the sample, 70% to 90% were seen once. Sequenced: PBMCs. These receptors originate from a woman aged 30 to 39 in good health and CMV-seronegative.

This rearrangement joins TRBV9 to TRBJ2-7, with TRBD2 matching 8 bases. The CDR3 runs to 14 residues. V trimming: 0 bases; J trimming: 5 bases; junction bases outside the gene matches: 4. Germline CDR1 and CDR2: SGDLS and YYNGEE. The CDR3 loop is CASSVGGLVDEQYF. CDR3 in DNA: TGTGCCAGCAGCGTAGGGGGACTAGTGGACGAGCAGTACTTC.

This chain links TRBV5-6 with TRBJ2-1; 8 nucleotides agree with TRBD2. Germline trimming cut 2 bases from V and 4 bases from J; bases unmatched to any gene: 5. This CDR3 contains 15 residues. Germline CDR1 is SGHDT and CDR2 is YYEEEE. For the CDR3, the DNA is TGTGCCAGCAGCTTTCTTAGCGGGAAATACAATGAGCAGTTCTTC. This translates into CASSFLSGKYNEQFF.

This clone is a singleton in its sample. The chain links TRBV29-1 to TRBJ2-7, with 10 bases lining up with TRBD2. The CDR3 spans 14 residues. CDR1 and CDR2 from the germline V gene are SQVTM and ANQGSEA. Trimming cost V 5 bases and J 6 bases; bases outside gene matches: 10. The chain's CDR3 is CSVTYPGLASEQYF. The CDR3 region has the DNA TGCAGCGTTACTTACCCGGGACTAGCGAGCGAGCAGTACTTC.

This clone was counted a single time. The chain couples TRBV5-1 to TRBJ2-7; 11 bases line up with TRBD2. The CDR3 is made up of 14 amino acids. V gave up 5 bases and J gave up 2 bases; unmatched junction bases: 3. From germline, CDR1 is SGHRS and CDR2 YFSETQ. Here the CDR3 reads CASRDSGRAYEQYF. Here the CDR3 DNA reads TGCGCCAGCAGAGATAGCGGGAGGGCCTACGAGCAGTACTTC.

The chain has TRBV4-1 and TRBJ2-2, with D tentatively TRBD1 (6 bases). Trimming stripped 3 bases from V and 0 bases from J, with 11 bases between. There are 16 residues in the CDR3. Germline V gives CDR1 MGHRA, CDR2 YSYEKL. Written as DNA, the CDR3 is TGCGCCAGCAGCCACCCGACAGGTGCGAACACCGGGGAGCTGTTTTTT. Its protein product is CASSHPTGANTGELFF.